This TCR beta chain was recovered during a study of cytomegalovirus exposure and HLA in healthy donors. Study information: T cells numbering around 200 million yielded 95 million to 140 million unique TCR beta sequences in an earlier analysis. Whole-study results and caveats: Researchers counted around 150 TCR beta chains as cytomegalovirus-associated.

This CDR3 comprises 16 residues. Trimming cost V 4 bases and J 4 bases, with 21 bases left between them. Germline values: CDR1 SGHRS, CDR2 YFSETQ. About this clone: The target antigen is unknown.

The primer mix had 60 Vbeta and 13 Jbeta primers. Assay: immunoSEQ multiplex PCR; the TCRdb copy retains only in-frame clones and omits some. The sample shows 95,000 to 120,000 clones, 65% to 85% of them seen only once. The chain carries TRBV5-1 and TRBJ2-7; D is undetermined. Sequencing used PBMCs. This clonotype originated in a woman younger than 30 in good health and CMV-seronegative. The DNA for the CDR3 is TGCGCCAGCAGCCCAACCACTCAATCCCAAAGTTACGAGCAGTACTTC. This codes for CASSPTTQSQSYEQYF.